The sequence of this T cell receptor (beta chain) was determined in a study of blood T cells in healthy people across ages (dated by TCRdb to the mid-2010s). For context, the study as a whole: In model experiments, template switching captured about one uniquely barcoded TCR beta cDNA molecule for every two T cells. To avoid experimental bias, donors of different ages were randomly spread across the sequencing lanes. Using deep sequencing normalized with unique cDNA molecular identifiers, the study measured how TCR beta repertoire diversity changes with age. The study analyzed two additional independent replicas of 1 million unique cDNA reads from the same blood draw for two donors, one aged 18 to 30 and one aged 80 or older. The donors were split into four age groups: young (average 16 years), middle-aged (39), aged (about 56) and long-lived (roughly 77).

Systemically healthy Caucasian individuals from Russia, 39 in total and aged roughly 6 to 95 years, were included as donors. Each donor gave about 9.2 milliliters of peripheral blood, drawn into EDTA-treated Vacutainer tubes. Ficoll-Paque density-gradient centrifugation was used to isolate PBMCs, with at least 7 million per sample. Total RNA was extracted from PBMCs with Trizol reagent, with at least 5.5 micrograms obtained per sample. The percentages of naive CD45RAhigh/CD27high T cells were determined by flow cytometry on a PBMC aliquot from every donor. General study outcomes and caveats: Observed TCR beta diversity per million T cells fell roughly linearly with age, and a significant reduction was already apparent by age around 36. The CMV infection status of donors was not known, potentially confounding age-related changes in expanded clonotypes. Estimates of total diversity from one million sequenced T cells were regarded as lower bounds and underestimates. Compared with the aged group, the long-lived group had more naive CD4+ T cells, fewer expanded clones and increased TCR diversity, suggesting age selection. Observed TCR beta diversity correlated strongly with the percentage of naive T cells measured by flow cytometry. Because profiling used bulk unsorted PBMCs, naive and antigen-experienced compartments could not be compared conclusively.

The germline V gene supplies CDR1 MNHEY and CDR2 SVGAGI. Measured from the cysteine to the phenylalanine, the CDR3 is 16 residues long. Here the CDR3 DNA is all that survives: 48 bases in frame from base 1. From V the trimming removes 5 bases and from J it removes 4 bases, while the gene matches leave 5 bases of the junction unaccounted for. This clonotype was detected only a few times. Its antigen remains unidentified. Base qualities were left out, and no much larger clone turns up one base away. Library method: 5' RACE. The sequencer was an Illumina HiSeq 2500. A second PCR of roughly 7 to 12 cycles was run with a J-beta primer mix and a sample-barcoded 5' primer. Each TCR beta cDNA molecule received a unique molecular identifier from a template-switch 5' adaptor carrying 12 random nucleotides. Each sample yielded at least 2.5 million CDR3-containing paired-end reads. First-strand cDNA synthesis was performed from all RNA using the Mint cDNA synthesis kit, with priming by a TRBC-specific oligonucleotide. All cDNA was treated with uracil-DNA glycosylase and then went through a first 18-cycle PCR with the universal primers M1SS and BC2_uni_R. The original methods were these. For normalization, 1 million high-quality reads were randomly selected from each sample, with every read carrying a distinct molecular identifier. Reads sharing molecular identifiers were discarded rather than binned into consensus sequences. CDR3 identification, clonotype clustering and error correction used MiTCR with a Q25 quality threshold and the strictest error-elimination algorithm. A nonparametric unseen species model with Euler transformation was used to estimate lower-bound total TCR beta diversity. The public reads were run again by TCRdb, first through fastp at Q25 and then through MiXCR, and only productive beta chains were kept. Every entry covers one CDR3 protein and lists the most common genes and DNA from its rows. Clone size and V and J calls follow TCRdb, not the original study. The sample table holds hundreds of thousands of distinct CDR3 sequences, of which about 42% were seen once. Of the sample, about a fifth is held by the ten largest clones.

The sequence links TRBV6-5 to TRBJ2-1, with 13 middle bases fitting TRBD2. Sequenced input: blood. This clonotype originated in a man aged 60 to 69 in good health. At the DNA level, the sequence is TGTGCCAGCAGTATAACTAGCGGGGGGGCTTACAATGAGCAGTTCTTC. It is translated as CASSITSGGAYNEQFF.